This entry lists 26 T cell receptor beta chains sequenced from one sample in a study of T-cell reconstitution after alpha-beta-depleted transplantation in children (dated by TCRdb to about 2016). This specimen's treatment or condition label, interpreted: allogeneic hematopoietic cell transplantation with graft depleted of TCRalphabeta T cells and CD19 B cells. The protocol used for the library was PCR. The run used an Illumina HiSeq 2500. TCR libraries were prepared with molecular barcoding, using unique molecular identifiers to normalize TCRbeta repertoire quantification. In-frame beta chains were kept once TCRdb had trimmed the public reads at Q25 with fastp and called clones with MiXCR. Each CDR3 protein gets just one entry, which takes the most common genes and DNA from the rows behind it. For this sample the table gives around 700,000 distinct CDR3 sequences, of which 13% were detected only once. The ten top clones hold roughly 0.84% of the sample.

Sequencing used PBMCs, obtained before TCRalphabeta/CD19-depleted stem cell transplant. These receptors were taken from a girl aged 2-10 years with congenital amegakaryocytic thrombocytopenia, due to receive a stem cell transplant.

This clonotype was seen repeatedly, ten times or more. The rearrangement joins TRBV28 to TRBJ2-5; 9 nucleotides agree with TRBD2. The V and J ends lost 2 bases and 2 bases, in that order; junction bases with no gene match: 6. The CDR3 covers 16 residues. Per germline, CDR1 MDHEN and CDR2 SYDVKM. CDR3: CASSLVASGAQETQYF. The CDR3 DNA is TGTGCCAGCAGTTTAGTGGCTAGCGGGGCGCAAGAGACCCAGTACTTC.

In this sample, this clonotype turned up a few times. The V and J genes are TRBV28 and TRBJ2-7; TRBD1 matches at 7 bases. The junction had 15 bases not matched to a gene; V was cut back by 2 bases and J by 2 bases. In germline, CDR1 is MDHEN, CDR2 SYDVKM. CDR3 length: 18 residues. The CDR3 region is CASSLPRDRNAEPYEQYF. The CDR3 DNA follows: TGTGCCAGCAGTTTACCCCGGGACAGAAATGCGGAGCCCTACGAGCAGTACTTC.

In this sample, this clonotype turned up a few times. The J gene is TRBJ2-6, the V gene TRBV29-1; weak D call: TRBD2 (5 bases). V dropped 5 bases and J dropped 0 bases, with 17 bases sitting between them. The CDR3 is made up of 17 amino acids. The germline gives CDR1 SQVTM, CDR2 ANQGSEA. The CDR3 nucleotides are TGCAGCGTTCCGTCCGGGGAAAACCCCTCTGGGGCCAACGTCCTGACTTTC. This encodes CSVPSGENPSGANVLTF.

This clonotype has at least ten counts. V and J are TRBV7-3 and TRBJ2-7; D possibly corresponds to TRBD2 (6 bases). The V end lost 5 bases, the J end lost 1 base, and 24 bases lay between the germline ends. Germline assignment: CDR1 SGHTA and CDR2 FQGTGA. The CDR3 spans 18 residues. The CDR3 sequence is CASSDQAIRRERSYEQYF. CDR3 bases: TGTGCCAGCAGCGACCAGGCGATCCGACGGGAGAGATCCTACGAGCAGTACTTC. The full variable domain, completed using reference TRBV7-3 and TRBJ2-7, is GAGVSQTPSNKVTEKGKYVELRCDPISGHTALYWYRQSLGQGPEFLIYFQGTGAADDSGLPNDRFFAVRPEGSVSTLKIQRTERGDSAVYLCASSDQAIRRERSYEQYFGPGTRLTVT.

This chain joins TRBV7-7 and TRBJ2-7; D uncertain. Trimming took 8 bases from V and 6 from J, leaving 5 bases between them. Germline V gene lookup returns CDR1 SSHAT and CDR2 FNYEAQ (reference sequence). CDR3 length: 9 amino acids. The CDR3 loop is CASPGEQYF. CDR3 sequence (DNA): TGTGCCAGCCCGGGCGAGCAGTACTTC.

With respect to this clonotype: This may stem from a read error, because a much larger clone lies one nucleotide away. This sequence joins TRBV6-1 and TRBJ2-5; no definite D call. Germline lookup yields CDR1 MNHNS and CDR2 SASEGT. This CDR3 is built from 8 residues. Trimming removed 3 bases from V and 14 bases from J, with 4 bases in between. Here the CDR3 DNA reads TGTGCCAGCAGTGATGTCTACTTC. Protein: CASSDVYF.

This clonotype was observed many times. This chain uses TRBV29-1 with TRBJ2-3; D unresolved. CDR1 is SQVTM, CDR2 ANQGSEA, per germline. Trimming pared 7 bases from V and 4 bases from J, leaving 21 bases between. This CDR3 spans 15 amino acids. DNA for the CDR3: TGCAGCGCAACCCAGGTCGGTGTCGGATCAGATACGCAGTATTTT. This encodes CSATQVGVGSDTQYF.

The chain combines TRBV10-2 with TRBJ1-1, with TRBD1 matching over 8 bases. The CDR3 has 11 amino acids. V lost 2 bases to trimming and J lost 10 bases; unmatched junction nucleotides: 0. Germline CDR1 WSHSY, CDR2 SAAADI. The CDR3 loop is CASSEGQGAFF. The DNA for the CDR3 is TGCGCCAGCAGTGAGGGACAGGGAGCTTTCTTT.

V gene TRBV4-2 combines with J gene TRBJ2-1; 14 nucleotides align to TRBD2. Germline-derived CDR1 and CDR2 are LGHNA and YNFKEQ. This CDR3 is 16 amino acids long. After removal of 0 bases from V and 5 bases from J, the junction contained 0 bases not matched to a gene. The CDR3 bases are TGTGCCAGCAGCCAAGAGACTAGCGGGAGGGACAATGAGCAGTTCTTC. Translating gives CASSQETSGRDNEQFF.

In its sample, this clonotype was seen many times. The chain recombines TRBV20-1 with TRBJ2-1; no clear D gene. V gave up 5 bases and J gave up 0 bases, with 14 bases separating them. The CDR3 loop spans 15 amino acids. Germline V CDR1 and CDR2: DFQATT, SNEGSKA (reference sequence). The CDR3 protein is CSALTETHSYNEQFF. The DNA for the CDR3 is TGCAGTGCTCTCACGGAAACCCACTCCTACAATGAGCAGTTCTTC.

The chain employs TRBV7-9 and TRBJ2-7; the D gene is possibly TRBD1 (5 bases). This CDR3 spans 15 amino acids. Germline assignment: CDR1 SEHNR and CDR2 FQNEAQ (reference sequence). V was shortened by 1 base and J by 3 bases, with 13 bases between the two germline ends. This CDR3 is CASSLVETAFYEQYF. CDR3 bases: TGTGCCAGCAGCTTAGTCGAGACAGCCTTCTACGAGCAGTACTTC.

The chain recombines TRBV30 with TRBJ1-5; D might be TRBD1 (5 bases). CDR1 is GTSNPN and CDR2 is SVGIG in the germline V gene (reference sequence). V was pared by 4 bases and J by 9 bases, with 13 bases between. The CDR3 has 12 residues. This CDR3 reads CAWTGEGLPQHF. DNA for the CDR3: TGTGCCTGGACCGGAGAGGGGTTGCCCCAGCATTTT.

This clonotype occurred a few times. The genes are TRBV29-1 and TRBJ2-1; 7 bases align to TRBD2. This CDR3 is built from 12 residues. V lost 7 bases and J lost 5; bases outside the gene matches: 5. Germline loops: CDR1 SQVTM, CDR2 ANQGSEA. This CDR3 is CSGEGLNNEQFF. The CDR3 DNA reads as TGCAGCGGGGAGGGCCTTAACAATGAGCAGTTCTTC.

This clonotype has ten or more counts. The chain couples TRBV6-1 to TRBJ2-5; TRBD1 agrees at 7 bases. Germline CDR1 and CDR2: MNHNS and SASEGT. The CDR3 covers 13 residues. The V gene end was trimmed by 7 bases and the J gene end by 1 base; junction bases not matched to a gene: 3. The CDR3 loop is CASKTGTQETQYF. CDR3 sequence (DNA): TGTGCCAGCAAGACAGGGACCCAAGAGACCCAGTACTTC.

This clonotype was counted a few times. The chain recombines TRBV18 with TRBJ2-1, with unresolved D. The CDR3 has 14 amino acids. Trimming left V 3 bases short and J 0 bases short, with 6 bases between. The germline gives CDR1 KGHSH, CDR2 LQKENI. CDR3 loop: CASSPYNSYNEQFF. CDR3 in DNA: TGTGCCAGCTCACCCTACAACTCCTACAATGAGCAGTTCTTC.

This clonotype was observed at least ten times. V and J are TRBV20-1 and TRBJ1-5; D gene uncertain. The CDR3 has 12 amino acids. Trimming removed 1 base at V and 10 bases at J, with 11 bases between. Germline V gives CDR1 DFQATT, CDR2 SNEGSKA (reference sequence). The CDR3 reads CSARGWAQPQHF. The CDR3 nucleotides are TGCAGTGCTAGAGGCTGGGCGCAACCCCAGCATTTT.

A few counts support this clonotype. The gene calls are TRBV7-9 and TRBJ2-1, with a possible D match to TRBD2 (6 bases). CDR3 size: 13 residues. Trimming removed 8 bases from V and 8 bases from J, with 16 bases in between. From germline, CDR1 is SEHNR and CDR2 FQNEAQ (reference sequence). The CDR3 nucleotides read TGTGCCAGCCAGAGGGGTGCGGGATATGAGCAGTTCTTC. It yields the protein CASQRGAGYEQFF.

This clonotype was observed at least ten times. One end of the junction fails to match germline, which may point to a read error. This chain connects TRBV20-1 to TRBJ2-1; 7 bases fit TRBD2. The CDR3 runs to 15 residues. Per germline, CDR1 DFQATT and CDR2 SNEGSKA (reference sequence). The CDR3 loop is CSARALAVGSNEQFF. CDR3 DNA: TGCAGTGCGAGAGCCCTAGCGGTAGGCAGCAATGAGCAGTTCTTC.

This clonotype was counted between two and nine times. This CDR3 reads CASSMGTSGEQYF. CDR3 bases: TGTGCCAGTAGTATGGGGACTAGCGGCGAGCAGTACTTC. The chain uses TRBV19 and TRBJ2-7, with 11 bases aligning to TRBD2. J gave up 6 bases and V 3 bases, and 1 base lay outside the gene matches. The CDR3 totals 13 residues. Germline V gene sequence: CDR1 LNHDA, CDR2 SQIVND (reference sequence).

Only a few counts were recorded for this clonotype. The chain employs TRBV20-1 and TRBJ1-5; possible D gene TRBD1, 6 bases. The germline V gene encodes CDR1 DFQATT and CDR2 SNEGSKA (reference sequence). V lost 5 bases to trimming and J lost 4 bases, with 24 bases between them. The CDR3 loop spans 17 amino acids. The CDR3 bases are TGCAGTGCTTCCTCTATGCTGTTAGGGGGGGCGAATCAGCCCCAGCATTTT. Its translation is CSASSMLLGGANQPQHF.

This clonotype occurred many times. The chain combines TRBV20-1 with TRBJ2-3; 15 bases agree with TRBD2. In germline, CDR1 is DFQATT, CDR2 SNEGSKA (reference sequence). V gave up 6 bases and J gave up 2 bases; unmatched junction bases: 15. This CDR3 comprises 19 residues. This chain's CDR3 is CSAVSGTSGRKGHTDTQYF. CDR3 coding DNA: TGCAGTGCAGTTTCAGGGACTAGCGGGAGGAAAGGGCACACAGATACGCAGTATTTT.

This clonotype occurred many times. The chain couples TRBV29-1 to TRBJ1-2, with D hard to call. Trimming took 3 bases from V and 5 from J, leaving 16 bases between them. Germline-derived CDR1 and CDR2 are SQVTM and ANQGSEA. This CDR3 comprises 14 residues. This CDR3 is CSVERPGVSYGYTF. The CDR3 DNA sequence: TGCAGCGTTGAGCGGCCTGGGGTATCGTATGGCTACACCTTC. Combining the CDR3 with reference TRBV29-1 and TRBJ1-2 gives the whole variable domain SAVISQKPSRDICQRGTSLTIQCQVDSQVTMMFWYRQQPGQSLTLIATANQGSEATYESGFVIDKFPISRPNLTFSTLTVSNMSPEDSSIYLCSVERPGVSYGYTFGSGTRLTVV.

This clonotype was detected a few times. This chain joins TRBV5-1 and TRBJ2-5; 7 bases are a match to TRBD2. The CDR3 extends over 15 amino acids. V trimming: 0 bases; J trimming: 5 bases; junction bases outside the gene matches: 7. From germline, CDR1 is SGHRS and CDR2 YFSETQ. The CDR3 region has the DNA TGCGCCAGCAGCTTGGAGCGGGACCTCCTCGAGACCCAGTACTTC. Translating gives CASSLERDLLETQYF. Variable domain in full (rest from reference TRBV5-1 and TRBJ2-5): KAGVTQTPRYLIKTRGQQVTLSCSPISGHRSVSWYQQTPGQGLQFLFEYFSETQRNKGNFPGRFSGRQFSNSRSEMNVSTLELGDSALYLCASSLERDLLETQYFGPGTRLLVL.

This clonotype was observed a handful of times. The chain uses TRBV20-1 and TRBJ1-5; D possibly corresponds to TRBD1 (5 bases). Trimming left V 2 bases short and J 4 bases short, with 15 bases between. Germline lookup yields CDR1 DFQATT and CDR2 SNEGSKA (reference sequence). The CDR3 loop spans 15 amino acids. The CDR3 is CSARKRGLRNQPQHF. In DNA, the CDR3 is TGCAGTGCTAGAAAGAGGGGACTCAGGAATCAGCCCCAGCATTTT.

This clonotype showed up just a few times. The V call is TRBV5-1, the J call TRBJ2-1; 7 bases are shared with TRBD2. The CDR3 contains 14 residues. Germline values: CDR1 SGHRS, CDR2 YFSETQ. The ends lost 4 bases at V and 7 bases at J; junction bases unmatched: 8. In nucleotides, the CDR3 is TGCGCCAGCAGCACTGGCGGGAGAACGAATGAGCAGTTCTTC. Translation gives CASSTGGRTNEQFF.

This clonotype has just a few counts. The chain links TRBV20-1 to TRBJ2-5, with 10 bases identical to TRBD2. The V and J ends lost 0 bases and 6 bases, in that order; junction bases with no gene match: 10. In germline, CDR1 is DFQATT, CDR2 SNEGSKA (reference sequence). This CDR3 has 16 amino acids. The CDR3 nucleotides read TGCAGTGCTAGAGATTCCAGCGGGAGGGCCGTAAAGACCCAGTACTTC. It codes for CSARDSSGRAVKTQYF.